This T cell receptor (beta chain) is drawn from a study of blood T cell repertoires in COVID-19. The overall study: Donors in the United States, Italy and Spain gave samples during acute or convalescent COVID-19.

The CDR3 covers 16 residues. Trimming shortened V by 4 bases and J by 3 bases, and 18 bases separated the two germline ends. Germline V gene lookup returns CDR1 KGHSY and CDR2 FQNENV. Source study methods: How many nucleated cells were present was estimated from reference gene primer amplification. Clones were sequenced by immunoSEQ multiplex PCR, and TCRdb holds only the in-frame ones, with some missing. V and J calls and clone size are as listed in that table; D and trimming were resolved from the DNA. The data show 220,000 or so clones, with 84% seen just once and approximately 6.2% held by the top ten. The table lists this clone with a few counts.

This clonotype originated in a woman aged 40 to 49 who had recovered from COVID-19. The gene calls are TRBV16 and TRBJ1-1; possible D gene TRBD1, 6 bases. Material for sequencing was PBMCs or T cells enriched from blood (not recorded which). CDR3 amino acids: CASSPHGQPSHTEAFF. The CDR3 DNA follows: TGTGCCAGCAGCCCACATGGACAGCCATCCCACACTGAAGCTTTCTTT. The variable domain in full, with the rest retrieved from reference TRBV16 and TRBJ1-1, is GEEVAQTPKHLVRGEGQKAKLYCAPIKGHSYVFWYQQVLKNEFKFLISFQNENVFDETGMPKERFSAKCLPNSPCSLEIQATKLEDSAVYFCASSPHGQPSHTEAFFGQGTRLTVV.